A selection of T cell receptor beta chains follows, all from one sample in a study of spatial heterogeneity in lung cancer. TCRdb processed the 5' RACE reads anew with MiXCR; each CDR3 protein has one entry. Of roughly 91,000 distinct CDR3 sequences in the sample, about a fifth were seen once. Sequences were derived from PBMCs, sampled at surgery. These receptors all come from a male donor with early-stage non-small cell lung cancer. Both conserved end residues are part of each CDR3. D genes are given only for firm matches. Clone size is given for some rows only: seen once, a few or many times, or a class if the clone is expanded.

V gene,clone size,D gene,J gene,CDR3 protein,CDR3 DNA
TRBV27,few,-,TRBJ2-7,CASSLRGQGLSYEQYF,TGTGCCAGCAGTTTAAGAGGTCAGGGCCTCTCCTACGAGCAGTACTTC
TRBV15,-,TRBD1,TRBJ2-2,CAARTGYTGELFF,TGTGCCGCAAGGACAGGGTATACCGGGGAGCTGTTTTTT
TRBV5-1,-,-,TRBJ1-3,CASGQGNTIYF,TGCGCCAGCGGACAAGGAAACACCATATATTTT
TRBV28,many,TRBD1,TRBJ2-7,CASTEGGRASYEQYF,TGTGCCAGCACCGAAGGGGGCCGGGCCTCCTACGAGCAGTACTTC
TRBV6-5,many,TRBD1,TRBJ2-7,CASSTQGYEQYF,TGTGCCAGCAGCACACAGGGGTACGAGCAGTACTTC
TRBV20-1,few,-,TRBJ1-5,CSAAITQPQHF,TGCAGTGCCGCCATAACCCAGCCCCAGCATTTT
TRBV19,-,-,TRBJ1-5,CASSSIKLLSIQPQHF,TGTGCCAGTAGTTCCATTAAGCTTCTTAGCATTCAGCCCCAGCATTTT
TRBV29-1,-,TRBD2,TRBJ2-2,CSVEAASGMVGELFF,TGCAGCGTTGAAGCTGCTAGCGGGATGGTCGGGGAGCTGTTTTTT
TRBV10-2,-,-,TRBJ2-2,CASSERGGTGELFF,TGCGCCAGCAGTGAGAGGGGCGGGACCGGGGAGCTGTTTTTT
TRBV6-5,few,TRBD1,TRBJ1-1,CASSYRDRNTEAFF,TGTGCCAGCAGTTACAGGGACAGAAACACTGAAGCTTTCTTT
TRBV18,few,-,TRBJ1-5,CASSPESNQPQHF,TGTGCCAGCTCACCCGAAAGCAATCAGCCCCAGCATTTT
TRBV6-1,many,-,TRBJ2-7,CASSVIAVAYEQYF,TGTGCCAGCAGTGTTATAGCGGTGGCCTACGAGCAGTACTTC
TRBV13,few,TRBD1,TRBJ2-5,CASSFRDRGLQETQYF,TGTGCCAGCAGCTTCCGGGACAGGGGGCTCCAAGAGACCCAGTACTTC
TRBV5-1,few,-,TRBJ2-3,CASSSSGADTQYF,TGCGCCAGCAGCAGCTCAGGCGCAGATACGCAGTATTTT
TRBV4-2,few,-,TRBJ1-1,CASSLIRPGATEAFF,TGTGCCAGCAGCCTTATCCGCCCAGGGGCCACTGAAGCTTTCTTT
TRBV11-1,few,-,TRBJ2-6,CASSLRRGTGANVLTF,TGTGCCAGCAGCTTAAGGCGGGGAACTGGGGCCAACGTCCTGACTTTC
TRBV9,few,-,TRBJ2-5,CASSVGAVLQETQYF,TGTGCCAGCAGCGTAGGAGCAGTCCTCCAAGAGACCCAGTACTTC
TRBV4-1,-,TRBD1,TRBJ2-2,CASSQDRDRGPTGELFF,TGCGCCAGCAGCCAAGATAGGGACAGGGGGCCCACCGGGGAGCTGTTTTTT
TRBV7-9,-,-,TRBJ2-5,CASSSGLDGETQYF,TGTGCCAGCAGCTCGGGACTGGACGGGGAGACCCAGTACTTC
TRBV7-6,many,-,TRBJ2-5,CASSLVAGIETQYF,TGTGCCAGCAGCTTAGTAGCAGGGATAGAGACCCAGTACTTC
TRBV6-2/TRBV6-3,few,TRBD2,TRBJ2-7,CASSYSRLAGGISYEQYF,TGTGCCAGCAGTTACTCGCGACTAGCGGGGGGAATCTCCTACGAGCAGTACTTC
TRBV4-3,few,-,TRBJ1-4,CASSQDWRADNEKLFF,TGCGCCAGCAGCCAAGATTGGAGGGCGGATAATGAAAAACTGTTTTTT
TRBV29-1,few,-,TRBJ2-5,CSALPNGQTQYF,TGCAGCGCCCTCCCCAATGGGCAGACCCAGTACTTC
TRBV28,-,TRBD1,TRBJ1-2,CASRTDRVGYTF,TGTGCCAGCAGAACTGACAGGGTCGGCTACACCTTC
TRBV21-1,-,-,TRBJ2-3,CASSKGGSGGSTDTQYF,TGTGCCAGCAGCAAAGGGGGTAGCGGGGGCTCCACAGATACGCAGTATTTT
TRBV7-7,once,-,TRBJ2-3,CASSPTGETTDTQYF,TGTGCTAGCAGCCCCACGGGAGAAACAACAGATACGCAGTATTTT
TRBV18,-,-,TRBJ2-7,CASSPIQGESPRYEQYF,TGTGCCAGCTCACCAATCCAGGGTGAATCTCCGAGGTACGAGCAGTACTTC